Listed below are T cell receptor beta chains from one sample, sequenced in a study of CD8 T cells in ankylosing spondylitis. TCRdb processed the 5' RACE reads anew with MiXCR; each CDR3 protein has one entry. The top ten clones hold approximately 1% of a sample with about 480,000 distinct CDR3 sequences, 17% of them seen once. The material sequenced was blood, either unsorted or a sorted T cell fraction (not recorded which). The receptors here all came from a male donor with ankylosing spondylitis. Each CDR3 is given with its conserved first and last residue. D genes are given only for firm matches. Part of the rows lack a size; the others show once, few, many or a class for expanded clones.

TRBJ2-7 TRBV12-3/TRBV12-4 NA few TGTGCCAGCAGCCACGGGGGCCCCAACGAGCAGTACTTC CASSHGGPNEQYF
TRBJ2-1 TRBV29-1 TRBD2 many TGCAGCGTTGATCTGCCGCTAGCGGACACCTACAATGAGCAGTTCTTC CSVDLPLADTYNEQFF
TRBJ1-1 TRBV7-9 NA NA TGTGCCAGCAGCCGAAATGGAAGGGTCCTAGGAGAAGCTTTCTTT CASSRNGRVLGEAFF
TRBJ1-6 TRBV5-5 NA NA TGTGCCAGCAGCTTGGACGGGGGGCTACGGTCACCCCTCCACTTT CASSLDGGLRSPLHF
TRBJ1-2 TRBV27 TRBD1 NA TGTGCCAGCAGCCCTATTGGGACAGGGGGCAGTAACTATGGCTACACCTTC CASSPIGTGGSNYGYTF
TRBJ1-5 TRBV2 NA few TGTGCCAGCAACGACAGACATAGCAATCAGCCCCAGCATTTT CASNDRHSNQPQHF
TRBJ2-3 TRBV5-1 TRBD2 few TGCGCCAGCAGCCTCATCGCGGGGGTCCTCACAGATACGCAGTATTTT CASSLIAGVLTDTQYF
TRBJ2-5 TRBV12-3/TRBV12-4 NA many TGTGCCAGCAGTATACAGGAGAAAGAGACCCAGTACTTC CASSIQEKETQYF
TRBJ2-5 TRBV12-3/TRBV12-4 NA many TGTGCCAGCAGTTCTTTTCAAGAGACCCAGTACTTC CASSSFQETQYF
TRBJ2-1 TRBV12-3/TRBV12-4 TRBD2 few TGTGCCAGCATTGTCACTAGCGGAGCGGGGGAGCAGTTCTTC CASIVTSGAGEQFF
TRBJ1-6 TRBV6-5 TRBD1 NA TGTGCCAGCAGTTACTCAGGGACAGGGGGCGGACGATATAATTCACCCCTCCACTTT CASSYSGTGGGRYNSPLHF
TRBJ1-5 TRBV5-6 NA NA TGTGCCAGCAGGAGGGGGGCCAGCAATCAGCCCCAGCATTTT CASRRGASNQPQHF
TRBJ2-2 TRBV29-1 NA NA TGCAGCGTGCCCAGCTCTGGAGGGTCGAACACCGGGGAGCTGTTTTTT CSVPSSGGSNTGELFF
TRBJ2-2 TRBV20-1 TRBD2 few TGCAGTGCTACTCCCGGGACTAGCGGAGGCGGGGAGCTGTTTTTT CSATPGTSGGGELFF
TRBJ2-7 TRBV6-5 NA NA TGTGCCAGCAGTTACTCGATCCCAGAACATTCCTACGAGCAGTACTTC CASSYSIPEHSYEQYF
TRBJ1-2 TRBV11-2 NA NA TGTGCCAGCAGCTTAGATAATGGAAAGTCGGGCTATGGCTACACCTTC CASSLDNGKSGYGYTF
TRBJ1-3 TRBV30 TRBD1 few TGTGCCTGGACCCAGGGGGAGAGCTCTGGAAACACCATATATTTT CAWTQGESSGNTIYF
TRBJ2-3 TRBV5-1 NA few TGCGCCAGCAGCTTTCGCGCCGCATCCACAGATACGCAGTATTTT CASSFRAASTDTQYF
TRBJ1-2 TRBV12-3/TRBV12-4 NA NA TGTGCCAGCAGTTTTGGTCGGACCCTCGGAGGCTACACCTTC CASSFGRTLGGYTF
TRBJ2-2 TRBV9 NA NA TGTGCCAGCAGGAGGGCTTCGAACACCGGGGAGCTGTTTTTT CASRRASNTGELFF
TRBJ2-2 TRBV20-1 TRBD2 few TGCAGTGCTCAACTCAGCGGGAGACTGGCCGGGGAGCTGTTTTTT CSAQLSGRLAGELFF
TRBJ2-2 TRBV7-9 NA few TGTGCCAGCAGCTACCCCGGGACAACGAACACCGGGGAGCTGTTTTTT CASSYPGTTNTGELFF
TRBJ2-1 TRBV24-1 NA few TGTGCCATCGAGCCCCAGGGCAGAAACAATGAGCAGTTCTTC CAIEPQGRNNEQFF